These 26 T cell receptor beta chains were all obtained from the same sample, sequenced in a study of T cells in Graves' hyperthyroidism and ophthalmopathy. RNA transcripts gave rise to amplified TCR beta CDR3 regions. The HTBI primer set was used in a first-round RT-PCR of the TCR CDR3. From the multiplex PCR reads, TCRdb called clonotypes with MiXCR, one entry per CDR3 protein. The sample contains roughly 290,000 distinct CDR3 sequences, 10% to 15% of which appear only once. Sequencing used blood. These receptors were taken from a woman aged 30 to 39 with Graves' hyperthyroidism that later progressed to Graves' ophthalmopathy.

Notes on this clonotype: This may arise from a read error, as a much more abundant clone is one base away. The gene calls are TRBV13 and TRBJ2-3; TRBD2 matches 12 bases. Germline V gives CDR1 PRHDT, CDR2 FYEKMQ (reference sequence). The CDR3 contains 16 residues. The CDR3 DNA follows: TGTGCCGGCAGTCCCTCCGGACTAGCGGGAACAGATACGCAGTATTTT. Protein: CAGSPSGLAGTDTQYF.

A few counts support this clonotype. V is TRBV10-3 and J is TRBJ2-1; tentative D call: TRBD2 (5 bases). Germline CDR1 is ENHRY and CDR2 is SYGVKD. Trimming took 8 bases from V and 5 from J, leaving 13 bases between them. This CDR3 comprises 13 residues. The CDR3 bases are TGTGCCATCGGACTGATTGATGACAATGAGCAGTTCTTC. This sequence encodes CAIGLIDDNEQFF.

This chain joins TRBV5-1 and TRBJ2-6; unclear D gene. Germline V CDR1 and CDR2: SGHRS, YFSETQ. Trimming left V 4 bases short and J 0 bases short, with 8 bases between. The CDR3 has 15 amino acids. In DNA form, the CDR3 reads TGCGCCAGCAGCGTAGGACGCTCTGGGGCCAACGTCCTGACTTTC. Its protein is CASSVGRSGANVLTF.

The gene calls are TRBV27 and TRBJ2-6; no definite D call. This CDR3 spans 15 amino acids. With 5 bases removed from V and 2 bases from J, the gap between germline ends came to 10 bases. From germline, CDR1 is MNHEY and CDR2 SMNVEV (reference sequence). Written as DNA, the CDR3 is TGTGCCAGCAGTCTATACCTTGCTGGGGCCAACGTCCTGACTTTC. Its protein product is CASSLYLAGANVLTF.

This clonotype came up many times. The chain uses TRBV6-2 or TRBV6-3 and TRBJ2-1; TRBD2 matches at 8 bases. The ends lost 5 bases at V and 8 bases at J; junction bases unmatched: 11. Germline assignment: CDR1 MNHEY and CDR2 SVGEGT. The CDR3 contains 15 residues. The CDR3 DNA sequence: TGTGCCAGCAGTACCCTAGCGGGCCTAGGGGATGAGCAGTTCTTC. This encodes CASSTLAGLGDEQFF.

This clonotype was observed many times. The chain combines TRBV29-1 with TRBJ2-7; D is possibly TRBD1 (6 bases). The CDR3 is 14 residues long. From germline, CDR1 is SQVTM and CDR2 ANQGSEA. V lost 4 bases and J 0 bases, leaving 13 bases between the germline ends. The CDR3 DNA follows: TGCAGCGTTGCCGGGGACATCAGCTCCTACGAGCAGTACTTC. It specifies CSVAGDISSYEQYF.

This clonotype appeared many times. The CDR3 protein is CASSVEGITGPTYINEQYF. In DNA form, the CDR3 reads TGTGCCAGCAGCGTAGAAGGTATTACCGGGCCAACCTATATCAACGAGCAGTACTTC. This rearrangement joins TRBV9 to TRBJ2-7; D ambiguous. Germline CDR1 is SGDLS and CDR2 is YYNGEE. The V and J ends lost 0 bases and 5 bases respectively, with 27 bases between them. The CDR3 has 19 residues.

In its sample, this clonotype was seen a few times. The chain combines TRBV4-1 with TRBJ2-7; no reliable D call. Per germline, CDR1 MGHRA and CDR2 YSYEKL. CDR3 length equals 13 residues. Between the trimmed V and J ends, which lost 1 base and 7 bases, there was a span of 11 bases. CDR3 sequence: CASSQGQAREQYF. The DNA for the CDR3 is TGCGCCAGCAGCCAAGGGCAGGCGCGGGAGCAGTACTTC.

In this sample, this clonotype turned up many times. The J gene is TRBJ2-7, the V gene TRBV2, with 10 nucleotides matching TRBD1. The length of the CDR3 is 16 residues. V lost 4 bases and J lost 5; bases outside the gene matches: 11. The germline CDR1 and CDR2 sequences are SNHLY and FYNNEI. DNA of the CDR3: TGTGCCAGCAGTGGGGATCCGGGACAGGGGATCAACGAGCAGTACTTC. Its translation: CASSGDPGQGINEQYF.

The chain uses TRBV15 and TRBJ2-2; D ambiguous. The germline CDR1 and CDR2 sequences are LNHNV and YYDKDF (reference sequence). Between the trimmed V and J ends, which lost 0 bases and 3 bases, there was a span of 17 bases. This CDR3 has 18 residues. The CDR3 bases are TGTGCCACCAGCAGAGATCAATGGGGTGCACAGTACACCGGGGAGCTGTTTTTT. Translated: CATSRDQWGAQYTGELFF.

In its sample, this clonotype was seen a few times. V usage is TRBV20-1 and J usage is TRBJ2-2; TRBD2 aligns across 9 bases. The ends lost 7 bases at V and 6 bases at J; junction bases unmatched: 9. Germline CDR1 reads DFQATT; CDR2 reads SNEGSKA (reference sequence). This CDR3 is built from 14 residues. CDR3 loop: CSVPAGGPSGELFF. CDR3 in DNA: TGCAGTGTCCCAGCGGGAGGCCCCTCCGGGGAGCTGTTTTTT.

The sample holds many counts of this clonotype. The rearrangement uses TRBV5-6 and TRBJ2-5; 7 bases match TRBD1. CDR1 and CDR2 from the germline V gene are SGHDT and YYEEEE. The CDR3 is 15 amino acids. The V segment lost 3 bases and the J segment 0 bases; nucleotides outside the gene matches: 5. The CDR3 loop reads CASSWDSKNQETQYF. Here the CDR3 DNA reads TGTGCCAGCAGCTGGGACAGTAAAAACCAAGAGACCCAGTACTTC. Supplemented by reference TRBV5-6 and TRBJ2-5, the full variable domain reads DAGVTQSPTHLIKTRGQQVTLRCSPKSGHDTVSWYQQALGQGPQFIFQYYEEEERQRGNFPDRFSGHQFPNYSSELNVNALLLGDSALYLCASSWDSKNQETQYFGPGTRLLVL.

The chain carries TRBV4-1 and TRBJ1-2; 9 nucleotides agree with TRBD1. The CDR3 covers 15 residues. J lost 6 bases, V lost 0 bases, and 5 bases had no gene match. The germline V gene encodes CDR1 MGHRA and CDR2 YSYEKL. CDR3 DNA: TGCGCCAGCAGCCAAGATAGGGACAGGGAGGATGGCTACACCTTC. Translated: CASSQDRDREDGYTF.

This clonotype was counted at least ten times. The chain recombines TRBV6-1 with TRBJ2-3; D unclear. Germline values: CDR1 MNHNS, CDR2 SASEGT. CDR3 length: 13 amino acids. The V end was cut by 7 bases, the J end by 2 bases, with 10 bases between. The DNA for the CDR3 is TGTGCCAGCAAGGCGTCCTCCACAGATACGCAGTATTTT. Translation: CASKASSTDTQYF.

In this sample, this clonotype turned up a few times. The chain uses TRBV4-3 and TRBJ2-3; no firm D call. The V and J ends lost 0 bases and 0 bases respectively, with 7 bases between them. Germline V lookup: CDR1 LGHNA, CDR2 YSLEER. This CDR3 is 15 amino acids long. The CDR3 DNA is TGCGCCAGCAGCCAAGAAGCTGGCAGCACAGATACGCAGTATTTT. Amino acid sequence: CASSQEAGSTDTQYF.

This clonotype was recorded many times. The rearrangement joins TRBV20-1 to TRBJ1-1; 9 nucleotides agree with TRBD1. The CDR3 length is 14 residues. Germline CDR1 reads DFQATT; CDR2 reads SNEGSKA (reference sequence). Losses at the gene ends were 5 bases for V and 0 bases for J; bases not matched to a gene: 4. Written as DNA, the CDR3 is TGCAGTGCTCCGGGACAGGGCCTGAACACTGAAGCTTTCTTT. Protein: CSAPGQGLNTEAFF.

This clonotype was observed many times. The CDR3 is CASRNSGNTGELFF. The CDR3 DNA follows: TGTGCCAGCAGGAATAGCGGGAACACCGGGGAGCTGTTTTTT. This sequence joins TRBV2 and TRBJ2-2; D might be TRBD2 (6 bases). CDR1 and CDR2 (germline): SNHLY, FYNNEI. The CDR3 consists of 14 residues. Deletions cut 6 bases from V and 1 base from J, with 9 bases between.

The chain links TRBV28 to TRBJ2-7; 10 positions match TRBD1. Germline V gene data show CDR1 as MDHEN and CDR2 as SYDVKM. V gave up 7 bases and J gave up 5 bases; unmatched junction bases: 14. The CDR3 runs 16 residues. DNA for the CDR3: TGTGCCAGCACCTCGCGCCGGACAGGGGGATCGAACGAGCAGTACTTC. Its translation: CASTSRRTGGSNEQYF.

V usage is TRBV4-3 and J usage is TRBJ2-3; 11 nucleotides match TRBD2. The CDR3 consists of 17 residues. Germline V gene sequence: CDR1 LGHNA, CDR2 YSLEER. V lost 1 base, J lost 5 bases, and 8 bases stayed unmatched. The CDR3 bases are TGCGCCAGCAGCCAAGCACTAGCGGGAGTGGGGGGAGATACGCAGTATTTT. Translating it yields CASSQALAGVGGDTQYF.

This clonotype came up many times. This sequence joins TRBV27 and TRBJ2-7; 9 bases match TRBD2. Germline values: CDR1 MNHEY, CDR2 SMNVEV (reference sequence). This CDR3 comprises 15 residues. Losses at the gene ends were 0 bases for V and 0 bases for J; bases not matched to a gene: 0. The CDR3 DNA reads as TGTGCCAGCAGTTTATCAGCGGGGGGCTCCTACGAGCAGTACTTC. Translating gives CASSLSAGGSYEQYF.

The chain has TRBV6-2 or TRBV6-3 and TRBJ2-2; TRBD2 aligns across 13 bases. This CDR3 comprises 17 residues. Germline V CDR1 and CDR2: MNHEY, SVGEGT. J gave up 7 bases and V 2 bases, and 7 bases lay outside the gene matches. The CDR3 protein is CASSYRTSGSPYGELFF. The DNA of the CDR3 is TGTGCCAGCAGTTACAGGACTAGCGGGAGTCCGTACGGGGAGCTGTTTTTT.

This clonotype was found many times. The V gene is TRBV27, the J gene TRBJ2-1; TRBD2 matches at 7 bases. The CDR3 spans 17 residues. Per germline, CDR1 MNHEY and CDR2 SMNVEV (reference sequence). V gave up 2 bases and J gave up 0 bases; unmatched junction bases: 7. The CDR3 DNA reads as TGTGCCAGCAGTTTACGTACTAGCGACAGCTCCTACAATGAGCAGTTCTTC. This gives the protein CASSLRTSDSSYNEQFF.

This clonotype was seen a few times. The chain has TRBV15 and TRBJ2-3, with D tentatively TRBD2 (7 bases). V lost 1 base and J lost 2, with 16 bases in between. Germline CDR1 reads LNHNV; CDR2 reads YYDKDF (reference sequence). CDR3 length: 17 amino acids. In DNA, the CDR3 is TGTGCCACCAGCAGAGGATGGGGCGGGGGCTACACAGATACGCAGTATTTT. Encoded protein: CATSRGWGGGYTDTQYF.

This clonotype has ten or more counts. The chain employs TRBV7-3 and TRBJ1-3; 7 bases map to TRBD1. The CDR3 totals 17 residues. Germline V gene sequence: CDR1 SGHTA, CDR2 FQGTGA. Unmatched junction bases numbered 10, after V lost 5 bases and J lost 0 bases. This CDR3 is CASSPGTGASSGNTIYF. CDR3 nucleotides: TGTGCCAGCAGCCCAGGAACAGGGGCGAGCTCTGGAAACACCATATATTTT.

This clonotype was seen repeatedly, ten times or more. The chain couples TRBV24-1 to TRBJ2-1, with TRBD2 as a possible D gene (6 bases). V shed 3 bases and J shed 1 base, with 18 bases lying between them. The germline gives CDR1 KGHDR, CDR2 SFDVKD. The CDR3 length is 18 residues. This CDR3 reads CATSDRSAAGLSYNEQFF. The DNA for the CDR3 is TGTGCCACCAGTGATAGGAGTGCTGCGGGGCTGTCCTACAATGAGCAGTTCTTC.

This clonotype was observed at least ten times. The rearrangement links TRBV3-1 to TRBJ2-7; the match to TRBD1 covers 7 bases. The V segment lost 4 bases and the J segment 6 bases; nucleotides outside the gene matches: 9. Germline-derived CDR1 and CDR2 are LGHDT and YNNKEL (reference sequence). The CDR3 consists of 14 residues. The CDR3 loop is CASSRRQGFGEQYF. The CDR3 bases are TGTGCCAGCAGCCGGCGACAGGGTTTTGGCGAGCAGTACTTC.